The rows below give T cell receptor beta chains drawn from one sample of a study of identical twins. TCRdb fed the 5' RACE reads into MiXCR, producing one record per CDR3 protein. In the table there are roughly 720,000 distinct CDR3 sequences, 15% to 20% of which are singletons. This same sample was also taken into another study, of T cells expressing NK-cell markers.

What was sequenced was PBMCs. The receptors were gathered from a woman younger than 35 in good health. The CDR3 runs from the conserved cysteine through the conserved F or W. Each record gives: V gene, CDR3 length, J gene, CDR3 protein.

v_gene: TRBV2
len: 14
j_gene: TRBJ2-2
CDR3aa: CARGGTVNTGELFF

v_gene: TRBV20-1
len: 14
j_gene: TRBJ2-3
CDR3aa: CSAMTEPGVFTQYF

v_gene: TRBV27
len: 16
j_gene: TRBJ2-2
CDR3aa: CASSLLGALRTGELFF

v_gene: TRBV7-9
len: 11
j_gene: TRBJ2-7
CDR3aa: CASGRGHEQYF

v_gene: TRBV7-2
len: 14
j_gene: TRBJ2-1
CDR3aa: CASSPRVSYNEQFF

v_gene: TRBV10-3
len: 13
j_gene: TRBJ1-2
CDR3aa: CAISAGRDYGYTF

v_gene: TRBV12-3/TRBV12-4
len: 14
j_gene: TRBJ2-4
CDR3aa: CASSLGPAKNIQYF

v_gene: TRBV12-3/TRBV12-4
len: 15
j_gene: TRBJ1-3
CDR3aa: CASSGSPRDGNTIYF

v_gene: TRBV6-1
len: 14
j_gene: TRBJ2-7
CDR3aa: CASSPWAVTYEQYF

v_gene: TRBV12-3/TRBV12-4
len: 13
j_gene: TRBJ2-5
CDR3aa: CASRHVNGETQYF

v_gene: TRBV7-2
len: 15
j_gene: TRBJ1-2
CDR3aa: CASSLPGRNGYGYTF

v_gene: TRBV7-9
len: 14
j_gene: TRBJ1-2
CDR3aa: CASSPRGSIYGYTF